Below are 2 T cell receptor beta chains sequenced from a single sample in a study of kidney transplant recipient with SARS-CoV-2 infection. TCRdb ran MiXCR on the reads and lists one entry per CDR3 protein. Seen here are approximately 250,000 distinct CDR3 sequences, 29% observed once, and the top ten hold roughly 7%. The source was a blood sample, collected at baseline and between days 110 and 120 from a kidney transplant recipient. These receptors came from a young adult male patient who had COVID-19 and was a kidney transplant recipient. Some T cells may possibly be graft donor cells.

The V gene is TRBV19, the J gene TRBJ2-3; 12 bases are shared with TRBD1. Trimming at V came to 3 bases and at J to 6 bases, leaving 4 bases not matched to a gene. Germline values: CDR1 LNHDA, CDR2 SQIVND (reference sequence). The CDR3 totals 15 residues. CDR3 region: CASSIGDRGRDTQYF. CDR3 nucleotides: TGTGCCAGTAGTATCGGGGACAGGGGGCGCGATACGCAGTATTTT.

This clonotype was counted many times. DNA for the CDR3: TGTGCCATCAGTTACGGAGGGGCCTCCAACTATGGCTACACCTTC. This translates into CAISYGGASNYGYTF. This sequence joins TRBV10-3 and TRBJ1-2, with D possibly TRBD1 on 5 matching bases. CDR1 is ENHRY and CDR2 is SYGVKD in the germline V gene. V was pared by 5 bases and J by 2 bases, with 15 bases between. The CDR3 runs to 15 residues.